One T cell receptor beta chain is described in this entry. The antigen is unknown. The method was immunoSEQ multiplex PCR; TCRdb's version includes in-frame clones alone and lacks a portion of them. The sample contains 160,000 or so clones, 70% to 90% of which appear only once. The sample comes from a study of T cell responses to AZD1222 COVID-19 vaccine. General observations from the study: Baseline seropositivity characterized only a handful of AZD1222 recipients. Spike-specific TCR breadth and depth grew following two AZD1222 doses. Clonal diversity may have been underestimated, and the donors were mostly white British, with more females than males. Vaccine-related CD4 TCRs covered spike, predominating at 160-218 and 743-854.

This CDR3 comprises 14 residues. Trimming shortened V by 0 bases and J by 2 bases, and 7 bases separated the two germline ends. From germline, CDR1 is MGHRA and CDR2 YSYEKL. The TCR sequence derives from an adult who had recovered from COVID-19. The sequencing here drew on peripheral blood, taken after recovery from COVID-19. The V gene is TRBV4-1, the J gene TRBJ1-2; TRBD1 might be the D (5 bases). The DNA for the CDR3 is TGCGCCAGCAGCCAAGAAGGGACGAACTATGGCTACACCTTC. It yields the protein CASSQEGTNYGYTF.